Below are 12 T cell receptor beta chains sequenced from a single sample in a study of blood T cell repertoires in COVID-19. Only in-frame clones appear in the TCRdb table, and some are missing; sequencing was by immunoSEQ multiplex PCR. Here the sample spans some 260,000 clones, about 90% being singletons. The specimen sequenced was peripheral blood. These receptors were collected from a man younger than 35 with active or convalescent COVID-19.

DNA of the CDR3: TGCGCCAGCCCAGGGTTGAACACTGAAGCTTTCTTT. It translates to CASPGLNTEAFF. The rearrangement links TRBV5-1 to TRBJ1-1, with D perhaps matching TRBD1 (5 bases). The CDR3 runs to 12 residues. The V end lost 7 bases, the J end lost 0 bases, and 7 bases lay between the germline ends. CDR1 and CDR2 from the germline V gene are SGHRS and YFSETQ.

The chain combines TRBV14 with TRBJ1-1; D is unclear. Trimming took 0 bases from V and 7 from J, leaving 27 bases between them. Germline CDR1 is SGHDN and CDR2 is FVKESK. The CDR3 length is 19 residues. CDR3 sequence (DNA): TGTGCCAGCAGCCAAGACGTCGCCACCCAGTCCGGGGTTCGCGTTGAAGCTTTCTTT. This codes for CASSQDVATQSGVRVEAFF.

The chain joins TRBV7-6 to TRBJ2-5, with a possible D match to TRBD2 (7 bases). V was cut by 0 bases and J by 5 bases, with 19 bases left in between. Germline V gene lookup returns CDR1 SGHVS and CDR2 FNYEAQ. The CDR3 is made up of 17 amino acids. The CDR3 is CASSLAGGQGEGETQYF. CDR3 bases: TGTGCCAGCAGCTTAGCCGGGGGGCAGGGAGAGGGGGAGACCCAGTACTTC.

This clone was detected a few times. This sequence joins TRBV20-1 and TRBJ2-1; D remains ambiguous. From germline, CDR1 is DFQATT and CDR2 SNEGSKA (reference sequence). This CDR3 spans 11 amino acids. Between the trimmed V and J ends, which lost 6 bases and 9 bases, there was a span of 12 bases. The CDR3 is CSALLPTEQFF. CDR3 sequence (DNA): TGCAGTGCCCTACTCCCAACTGAGCAGTTCTTC.

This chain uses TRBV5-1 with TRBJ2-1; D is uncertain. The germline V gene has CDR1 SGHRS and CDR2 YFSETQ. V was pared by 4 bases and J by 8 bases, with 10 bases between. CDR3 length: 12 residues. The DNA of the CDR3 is TGCGCCAGCAGCCCCAACGGTGATGAGCAGTTCTTC. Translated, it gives CASSPNGDEQFF.

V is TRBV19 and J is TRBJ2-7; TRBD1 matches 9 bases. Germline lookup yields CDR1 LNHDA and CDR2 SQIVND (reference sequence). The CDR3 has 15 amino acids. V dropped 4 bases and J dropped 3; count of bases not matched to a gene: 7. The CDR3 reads CASSRTGAMNYEQYF. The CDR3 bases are TGTGCCAGTAGTAGGACAGGGGCGATGAACTACGAGCAGTACTTC.

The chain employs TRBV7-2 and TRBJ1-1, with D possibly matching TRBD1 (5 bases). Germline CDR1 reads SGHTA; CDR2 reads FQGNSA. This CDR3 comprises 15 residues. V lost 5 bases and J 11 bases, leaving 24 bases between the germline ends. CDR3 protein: CASSPSPTGTRSAFF. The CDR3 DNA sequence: TGTGCCAGCAGCCCTAGTCCTACAGGAACCCGGTCGGCTTTCTTT. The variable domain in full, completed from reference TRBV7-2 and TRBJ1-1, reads GAGVSQSPSNKVTEKGKDVELRCDPISGHTALYWYRQSLGQGLEFLIYFQGNSAPDKSGLPSDRFSAERTGGSVSTLTIQRTQQEDSAVYLCASSPSPTGTRSAFFGQGTRLTVV.

The CDR3 DNA reads as TGTGCCAGCAGCCTAAAGGGACAGCACATCTCTGGAAACACCATATATTTT. This sequence encodes CASSLKGQHISGNTIYF. The chain couples TRBV7-2 to TRBJ1-3; TRBD1 matches at 7 bases. V shed 5 bases and J 0 bases; nucleotides not matched to a gene: 10. The CDR3 is 17 residues long. Germline values: CDR1 SGHTA, CDR2 FQGNSA.

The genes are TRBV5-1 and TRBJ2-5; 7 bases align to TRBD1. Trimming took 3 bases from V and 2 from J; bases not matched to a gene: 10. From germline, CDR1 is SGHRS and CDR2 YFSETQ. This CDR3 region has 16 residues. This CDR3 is CASSSIYRGPQETQYF. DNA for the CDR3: TGCGCCAGCAGCTCGATATACAGGGGTCCACAAGAGACCCAGTACTTC.

The CDR3 region has the DNA TGTGCCAGCAGGGGGACAGCCGGGGTTCACAATGAGCAGTTCTTC. Amino acid sequence: CASRGTAGVHNEQFF. This sequence joins TRBV2 and TRBJ2-1, with 7 bases fitting TRBD1. This CDR3 spans 15 amino acids. In germline, CDR1 is SNHLY, CDR2 FYNNEI. V trimming: 6 bases; J trimming: 5 bases; junction bases outside the gene matches: 10.

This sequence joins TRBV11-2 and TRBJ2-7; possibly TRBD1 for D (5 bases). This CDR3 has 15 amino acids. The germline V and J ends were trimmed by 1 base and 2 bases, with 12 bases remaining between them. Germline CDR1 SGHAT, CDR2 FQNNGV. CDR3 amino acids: CASSLGGGATYEQYF. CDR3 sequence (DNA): TGTGCCAGCAGCTTAGGGGGCGGAGCAACCTACGAGCAGTACTTC.

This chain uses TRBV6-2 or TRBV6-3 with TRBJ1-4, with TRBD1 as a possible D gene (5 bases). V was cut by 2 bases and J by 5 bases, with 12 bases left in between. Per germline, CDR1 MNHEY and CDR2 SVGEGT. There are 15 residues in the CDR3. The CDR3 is CASSYPGRGNEKLFF. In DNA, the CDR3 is TGTGCCAGCAGTTACCCGGGACGGGGGAATGAAAAACTGTTTTTT.